One and the same sample provided the 18 T cell receptor beta chains below, sequenced in a study of blood T cell repertoires in COVID-19. TCRdb keeps only in-frame clones here, not all; method: immunoSEQ multiplex PCR. The data show 30,000 to 40,000 clones, about nine tenths seen once. The specimen was peripheral blood. Receptor source: a woman younger than 45 in a cohort sampled during active COVID-19.

The CDR3 region has the DNA TGTGCCAGCAGCGTAGACCCTATCGATAAGCAGTTCTTC. As protein: CASSVDPIDKQFF. The chain joins TRBV9 to TRBJ2-1; D remains unclear. Germline CDR1 SGDLS, CDR2 YYNGEE. V lost 0 bases and J 11 bases, leaving 12 bases between the germline ends. This CDR3 is built from 13 residues.

The chain combines TRBV19 with TRBJ1-5, with TRBD1 matching 11 bases. Germline values: CDR1 LNHDA, CDR2 SQIVND (reference sequence). With V trimmed by 4 bases and J by 7 bases, 6 bases remained unmatched. This CDR3 is 15 amino acids long. CDR3 region: CASSTPGQGVQPQHF. The CDR3 DNA reads as TGTGCCAGTAGTACCCCGGGACAGGGGGTCCAGCCCCAGCATTTT. Complete variable domain (other parts from reference TRBV19 and TRBJ1-5): DGGITQSPKYLFRKEGQNVTLSCEQNLNHDAMYWYRQDPGQGLRLIYYSQIVNDFQKGDIAEGYSVSREKKESFPLTVTSAQKNPTAFYLCASSTPGQGVQPQHFGDGTRLSIL.

The chain recombines TRBV4-1 with TRBJ2-7; TRBD1 agrees at 8 bases. Germline V gene sequence: CDR1 MGHRA, CDR2 YSYEKL. This CDR3 has 17 residues. Trimming at V came to 4 bases and at J to 1 base, leaving 12 bases not matched to a gene. The CDR3 region has the DNA TGCGCCAGCAGCCTAAGGGGTTTTACAGGGGGATCCTACGAGCAGTACTTC. As protein: CASSLRGFTGGSYEQYF.

CDR3 protein: CASSVTDREVSNGYTF. The DNA for the CDR3 is TGTGCCAGCAGCGTAACGGACAGGGAGGTGTCAAATGGCTACACCTTC. The rearrangement uses TRBV28 and TRBJ1-2; TRBD1 matches 8 bases. The germline V gene has CDR1 MDHEN and CDR2 SYDVKM. This CDR3 is 16 amino acids long. Trimming removed 6 bases from V and 6 bases from J; junction bases left unmatched: 15.

This clone has just one count. The chain is built from TRBV3-1 (or the pseudogene TRBV3-2) and TRBJ2-4; 10 bases are a match to TRBD1. J was trimmed by 0 bases and V by 0 bases; bases with no gene match: 11. Germline V gene lookup returns CDR1 LGHDT and CDR2 YNNKEL (reference sequence). This CDR3 comprises 20 residues. Written as DNA, the CDR3 is TGTGCCAGCAGCCAAGATTCCCGACAGGGGGCTATAATAGCCAAAAACATTCAGTACTTC. It yields the protein CASSQDSRQGAIIAKNIQYF.

The chain links TRBV6-5 to TRBJ2-7, with a possible D match to TRBD2 (5 bases). This CDR3 comprises 14 residues. Trimming removed 8 bases from V and 1 base from J, with 15 bases in between. Germline loops: CDR1 MNHEY, CDR2 SVGAGI. The CDR3: CASGSSGVSYEQYF. The CDR3 bases are TGTGCCAGCGGATCATCCGGGGTTTCCTACGAGCAGTACTTC.

V gene TRBV11-3 combines with J gene TRBJ1-4; 7 positions agree with TRBD1. Losses at the gene ends were 5 bases for V and 0 bases for J; bases not matched to a gene: 12. The CDR3 has 18 amino acids. Looked up from germline, CDR1 is SGHNT and CDR2 is YENEEA. In DNA form, the CDR3 reads TGTGCCAGCAGCCCAGGGGGTCAGGCCAAGGCAACTAATGAAAAACTGTTTTTT. It codes for CASSPGGQAKATNEKLFF.

This chain connects TRBV2 to TRBJ2-7, with 9 positions matching TRBD2. Looked up from germline, CDR1 is SNHLY and CDR2 is FYNNEI. V lost 11 bases, J lost 5 bases, and 10 bases stayed unmatched. The CDR3 is made up of 13 amino acids. The CDR3 spells CARRASGAHEQYF. CDR3 in DNA: TGTGCCCGTAGGGCTAGCGGGGCTCACGAGCAGTACTTC. The full variable domain, rest sourced from reference TRBV2 and TRBJ2-7, is EPEVTQTPSHQVTQMGQEVILRCVPISNHLYFYWYRQILGQKVEFLVSFYNNEISEKSEIFDDQFSVERPDGSNFTLKIRSTKLEDSAMYFCARRASGAHEQYFGPGTRLTVT.

The genes are TRBV6-5 and TRBJ1-2, with 9 bases that match TRBD1. This CDR3 spans 13 amino acids. Trimming cost V 8 bases and J 4 bases; bases outside gene matches: 5. Germline V gives CDR1 MNHEY, CDR2 SVGAGI. In DNA form, the CDR3 reads TGTGCCAGCTCCTACAGGGGGCTCTATGGCTACACCTTC. Residues: CASSYRGLYGYTF.

CDR3 sequence reads: CASSTRRGRTEAFF. DNA for the CDR3: TGCGCCAGCAGCACCAGAAGGGGGCGGACTGAAGCTTTCTTT. The chain uses TRBV5-1 and TRBJ1-1, with 7 nucleotides matching TRBD1. Germline V gives CDR1 SGHRS, CDR2 YFSETQ. The V gene end was trimmed by 4 bases and the J gene end by 5 bases; junction bases not matched to a gene: 8. The CDR3 is 14 amino acids.

V is TRBV5-4 and J is TRBJ1-6; a weak D match, TRBD1 (5 bases). Trimming left V 4 bases short and J 5 bases short, with 10 bases between. CDR1 SGHNT and CDR2 YYREEE come from the germline V gene (reference sequence). CDR3 length: 14 amino acids. The CDR3 sequence: CASSRDFNNSPLHF. As DNA, the CDR3 is TGTGCCAGCAGCCGGGACTTTAATAATTCACCCCTCCACTTT. The full variable domain, completed using reference TRBV5-4 and TRBJ1-6, is ETGVTQSPTHLIKTRGQQVTLRCSSQSGHNTVSWYQQALGQGPQFIFQYYREEENGRGNFPPRFSGLQFPNYSSELNVNALELDDSALYLCASSRDFNNSPLHFGNGTRLTVT.

The rearrangement uses TRBV7-9 and TRBJ2-1, with TRBD2 matching over 7 bases. CDR1 and CDR2 (germline): SEHNR, FQNEAQ (reference sequence). The junction had 11 bases not matched to a gene; V was cut back by 2 bases and J by 4 bases. CDR3 length equals 17 residues. Here the CDR3 DNA reads TGTGCCAGCAGCTTAACACGCGCGGGAGAAGGGTACAATGAGCAGTTCTTC. Amino acids: CASSLTRAGEGYNEQFF.

The chain joins TRBV18 to TRBJ2-3, with 8 bases identical to TRBD1. In germline, CDR1 is KGHSH, CDR2 LQKENI. The CDR3 has 16 amino acids. Trimming cost V 0 bases and J 6 bases; bases outside gene matches: 8. This chain's CDR3 is CASSPPRTGRGDTQYF. CDR3 DNA: TGTGCCAGCTCACCACCTAGGACAGGGCGAGGGGATACGCAGTATTTT.

V is TRBV9 and J is TRBJ2-1; 13 bases match TRBD2. The CDR3 length is 17 residues. Germline lookup yields CDR1 SGDLS and CDR2 YYNGEE. The J segment lost 7 bases and the V segment lost 0 bases, leaving 7 bases of the junction unmatched. The CDR3 sequence is CASSVDPRTSGRNEQFF. CDR3 in DNA: TGTGCCAGCAGCGTAGACCCGCGGACTAGCGGGAGAAATGAGCAGTTCTTC.

This rearrangement joins TRBV7-8 to TRBJ1-4; TRBD1 matches 11 bases. This CDR3 is 16 amino acids long. The junction had 9 bases not matched to a gene; V was cut back by 5 bases and J by 7 bases. Germline V gene data show CDR1 as SGHVS and CDR2 as FQNEAQ. Written as DNA, the CDR3 is TGTGCCAGCAGCCCGACGGGACAGGGGGGGGGTGAAAAACTGTTTTTT. Protein product: CASSPTGQGGGEKLFF.

The chain carries TRBV24-1 and TRBJ2-1; D possibly corresponds to TRBD2 (5 bases). This CDR3 is 13 amino acids long. V lost 1 base and J 7 bases, leaving 7 bases between the germline ends. The germline V gene has CDR1 KGHDR and CDR2 SFDVKD. As DNA, the CDR3 is TGTGCCACCAGTGATTTAGGCGGGAATGAGCAGTTCTTC. Encoded protein: CATSDLGGNEQFF.

Concerning this clone itself: At one boundary the junction diverges from the germline segment, which might be a read error. This chain uses TRBV7-7 with TRBJ2-5, with TRBD2 matching 9 bases. CDR3 size: 17 residues. Per the germline V gene, CDR1 is SSHAT and CDR2 is FNYEAQ (reference sequence). The CDR3 loop reads CASSLDPQSGRQETQYF. The CDR3 bases are TGTGCTAGCAGCTTAGACCCGCAAAGCGGGAGGCAAGAGACCCAGTACTTC.

The DNA of the CDR3 is TGTGCCAGCAGTTACCGTCTAGCGGAGAGCTCCTACGAGCAGTACTTC. Its protein product is CASSYRLAESSYEQYF. The gene calls are TRBV6-2 or TRBV6-3 and TRBJ2-7, with 7 positions matching TRBD2. This CDR3 has 16 residues. Germline trimming cut 2 bases from V and 0 bases from J; bases unmatched to any gene: 7. Germline V lookup: CDR1 MNHEY, CDR2 SVGEGT.